This T cell receptor (beta chain) originates from a study of blood T cells in healthy people across ages. Overall study results and limits: Higher diversity and more naive CD4+ cells were features of long-lived donors, compared to aged donors.

Between the trimmed V and J ends, which lost 4 bases and 2 bases, there was a span of 13 bases. The CDR3 has 14 amino acids. Germline lookup yields CDR1 SGHRS and CDR2 YFSETQ. As to this clonotype: What it binds is not known.

Ranging in age from roughly 6 to 100, the donors were healthy Caucasian individuals from Russia. Approximately 9.6 milliliters of peripheral blood were drawn from each donor into EDTA-treated tubes. Isolated per sample were at least 6 million PBMCs. Combining a sample-barcoded 5' primer with a J-beta primer mix, a second PCR ran for roughly 6 to 12 cycles. TCRdb analysed the 5' RACE reads with MiXCR anew, one entry per CDR3 protein. The table includes fewer than 700,000 distinct CDR3 sequences, around 43% detected once. The chain is built from TRBV5-1 and TRBJ2-7, with D perhaps being TRBD1 or TRBD2 (5 bases each). The sequencing sample was made of blood. This TCR derives from a man of 80 years or more in good health. CDR3 loop: CASSTGGRAYEQYF. The DNA for the CDR3 is TGCGCCAGCAGCACAGGAGGCAGAGCCTACGAGCAGTACTTC.